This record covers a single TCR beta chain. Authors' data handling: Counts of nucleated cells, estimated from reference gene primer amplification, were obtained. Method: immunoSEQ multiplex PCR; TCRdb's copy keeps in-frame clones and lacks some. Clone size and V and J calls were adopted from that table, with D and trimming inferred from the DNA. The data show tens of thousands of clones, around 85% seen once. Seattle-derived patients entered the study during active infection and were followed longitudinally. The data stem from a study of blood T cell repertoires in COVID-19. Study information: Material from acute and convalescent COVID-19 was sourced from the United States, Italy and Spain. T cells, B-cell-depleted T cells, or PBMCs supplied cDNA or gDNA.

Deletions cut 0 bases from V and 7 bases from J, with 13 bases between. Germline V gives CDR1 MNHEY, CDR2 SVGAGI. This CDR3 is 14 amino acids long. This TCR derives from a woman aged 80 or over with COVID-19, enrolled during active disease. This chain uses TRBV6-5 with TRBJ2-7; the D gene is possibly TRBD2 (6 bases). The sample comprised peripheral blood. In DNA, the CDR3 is TGTGCCAGCAGTTACTCTGGGGGGAGCGGGGAGCAGTACTTC. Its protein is CASSYSGGSGEQYF.